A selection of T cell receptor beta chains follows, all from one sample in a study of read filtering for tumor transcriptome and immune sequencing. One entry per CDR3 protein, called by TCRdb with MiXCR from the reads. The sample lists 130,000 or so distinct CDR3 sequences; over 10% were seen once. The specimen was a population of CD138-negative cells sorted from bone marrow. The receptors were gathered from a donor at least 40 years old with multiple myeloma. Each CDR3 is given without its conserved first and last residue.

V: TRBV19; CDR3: ASSTSGSHNEQF
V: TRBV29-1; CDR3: SVERTRGKETQY
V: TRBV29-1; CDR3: SARQGRSGGYT
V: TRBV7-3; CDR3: ASSAGLAGCTDTQY
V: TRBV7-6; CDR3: ASSLAGENTEAF
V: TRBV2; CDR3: ASSPSGMSTDTQY
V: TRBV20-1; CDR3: SVPRDDRGDEQF
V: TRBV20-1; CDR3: SAAGTDPYEQY
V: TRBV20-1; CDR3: SARDGGIGYEQY
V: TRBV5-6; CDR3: ASSLAGQNTEAF
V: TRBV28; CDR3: ASSFRQGATGTETQY
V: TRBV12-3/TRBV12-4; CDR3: ASRRQGNNSPLH
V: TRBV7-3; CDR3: ASSLMAGSRTDTQY
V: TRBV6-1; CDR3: ASSERGRSYNEQF
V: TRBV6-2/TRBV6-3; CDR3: ASSHGSDYNEQF
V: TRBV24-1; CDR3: ATSDLRGTSGGGEQF
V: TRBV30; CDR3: AWTGQGGQPQH
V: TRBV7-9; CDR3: ASSLAGGAYNEQF
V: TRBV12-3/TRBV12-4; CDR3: ASYSPVDGELF
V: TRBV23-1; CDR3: ASSQSPGQAYTDTQY
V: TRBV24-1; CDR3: ATSSRASGSYNEQF
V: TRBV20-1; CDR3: SARVTPGTQY
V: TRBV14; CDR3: ASSQSLAGGSSLYNEQF
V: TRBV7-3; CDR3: ASSLEGGRAFEQF
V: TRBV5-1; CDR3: ASRYSTGGSGLSGLYEQY
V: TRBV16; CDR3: ASSQSHTQGQY
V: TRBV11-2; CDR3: ASSRTSGSTTQY
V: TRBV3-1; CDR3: ASSQVGGAGSYEQY
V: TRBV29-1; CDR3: SVGEGQGRIYGYT
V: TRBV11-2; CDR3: ASSLGVAAEAF
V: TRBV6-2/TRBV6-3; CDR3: ASSSGQGPGEQY
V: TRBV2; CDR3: ASSPGTSADTQY
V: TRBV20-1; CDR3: SAGELAGGPGTDTQY
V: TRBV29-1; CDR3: SVDRTGGAEEQY
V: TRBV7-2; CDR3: ASSRTGTYQETQY
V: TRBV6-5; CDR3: ASSYSGFGPEETNTIY
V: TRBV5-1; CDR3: ASSLTSGTAAYEQY
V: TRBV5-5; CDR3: ASSLGWNDRDEQF
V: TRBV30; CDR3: AWSVRIAGVVVNYGYT
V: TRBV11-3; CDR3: ASSLRPSEQETQY
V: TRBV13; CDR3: ASSFGTAAAGYEQY
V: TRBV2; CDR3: ASSEDLGNQPQH
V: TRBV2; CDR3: ASSSRSSGANVLT
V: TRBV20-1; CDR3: SASGLAGGSYEQY
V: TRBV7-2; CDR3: ASSRDPGDQPQH
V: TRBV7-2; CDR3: ASSSGTVNSNQPQH
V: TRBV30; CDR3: AWSPGLGSSGQY